These 14 T cell receptor beta chains came from one sample sequenced in a study of Ad26.COV2.S vaccination and SARS-CoV-2 variants. TCRdb's table, derived via immunoSEQ multiplex PCR, lists solely in-frame clones and lacks some. The sample has under 300,000 clones, roughly 85% seen once. Treatment reported: over 15 received Ad26.COV2.S at low or high dose, single or two shots; several received placebo; per-sample allocation not given. Material that was analyzed had been drawn on day 63 after the first vaccine or placebo injection. The sample here was peripheral blood, taken in a trial of Ad26.COV2.S vaccine versus placebo. The receptors were sampled from a person between 18 and 60 years old who received the Ad26.COV2.S COVID-19 vaccine or a placebo.

The genes are TRBV18 and TRBJ2-3; D remains ambiguous. Per the germline V gene, CDR1 is KGHSH and CDR2 is LQKENI. Trimming left V 3 bases short and J 0 bases short, with 10 bases between. This CDR3 is built from 15 residues. CDR3 amino acids: CASSPTYPSTDTQYF. The CDR3 DNA sequence: TGTGCCAGCTCACCCACCTATCCTAGCACAGATACGCAGTATTTT. The full variable domain, with the rest looked up from reference TRBV18 and TRBJ2-3, is NAGVMQNPRHLVRRRGQEARLRCSPMKGHSHVYWYRQLPEEGLKFMVYLQKENIIDESGMPKERFSAEFPKEGPSILRIQQVVRGDSAAYFCASSPTYPSTDTQYFGPGTRLTVL.

The V call is TRBV19, the J call TRBJ2-3; 11 bases are shared with TRBD2. With 1 base clipped from V and 6 bases from J, the junction kept 3 bases outside the gene matches. Germline V gene lookup returns CDR1 LNHDA and CDR2 SQIVND (reference sequence). This CDR3 is 15 amino acids long. For the CDR3, the DNA is TGTGCCAGTAGTATAGTGTCTAGCGGGAGGGATACGCAGTATTTT. Its translation: CASSIVSSGRDTQYF.

The chain recombines TRBV4-1 with TRBJ1-6; D is uncertain. The V gene lost 3 bases and the J gene lost 1 base, with 10 bases spanning the gap. The V gene's germline CDR1 is MGHRA and CDR2 YSYEKL. CDR3 length: 16 amino acids. The chain's CDR3 is CASSQAGKSYNSPLHF. CDR3 bases: TGCGCCAGCAGCCAGGCGGGGAAGTCCTATAATTCACCCCTCCACTTT.

The chain has TRBV4-1 and TRBJ1-1, with D maybe TRBD1 (6 bases). Trimming took 0 bases from V and 5 from J, leaving 16 bases between them. There are 16 residues in the CDR3. CDR1 MGHRA and CDR2 YSYEKL come from the germline V gene. The chain's CDR3 is CASSQDSLTGRTEAFF. CDR3 bases: TGCGCCAGCAGCCAAGATAGCTTGACAGGACGGACTGAAGCTTTCTTT.

The rearrangement links TRBV18 to TRBJ1-1; D unresolved. Germline V gives CDR1 KGHSH, CDR2 LQKENI. This CDR3 comprises 18 residues. Trimming removed 6 bases from V and 5 bases from J, with 28 bases in between. Written as DNA, the CDR3 is TGTGCCAGCTCCCTTCACCGTCAGGTGAGGTGGGCGTTGACTGAAGCTTTCTTT. Amino acids: CASSLHRQVRWALTEAFF.

In nucleotides, the CDR3 is TGTGCCAGCAGCCCTCCCCGACTAGGGCAAAAAACCGGGGAGCTGTTTTTT. Its translation is CASSPPRLGQKTGELFF. V gene TRBV3-1 (or the pseudogene TRBV3-2) combines with J gene TRBJ2-2, with D maybe TRBD2 (6 bases). Trimming took off 4 bases at V and 5 bases at J, with 20 bases between the two ends. CDR1 is LGHDT and CDR2 is YNNKEL in the germline V gene (reference sequence). The CDR3 is 17 residues long.

The CDR3 reads CASSEKNRGDQPQHF. The CDR3 nucleotides read TGTGCCAGCAGTGAAAAAAACAGGGGCGATCAGCCCCAGCATTTT. The chain is built from TRBV25-1 and TRBJ1-5; the match to TRBD1 covers 7 bases. Germline V gene data show CDR1 as MGHDK and CDR2 as SYGVNS. The CDR3 extends over 15 amino acids. The ends lost 2 bases at V and 5 bases at J; junction bases unmatched: 6.

The chain has TRBV5-6 and TRBJ1-4, with no clear D. V dropped 0 bases and J dropped 10 bases, with 13 bases sitting between them. This CDR3 comprises 14 residues. CDR1 and CDR2 from the germline V gene are SGHDT and YYEEEE. The CDR3 is CASSLAASNLKLFF. For the CDR3, the DNA is TGTGCCAGCAGCTTGGCCGCTTCGAACCTAAAACTGTTTTTT.

The V gene is TRBV19, the J gene TRBJ2-6, with TRBD1 identical over 10 bases. J was trimmed by 2 bases and V by 6 bases; bases with no gene match: 10. In germline, CDR1 is LNHDA, CDR2 SQIVND (reference sequence). The CDR3 runs to 18 residues. Here the CDR3 reads CASRNPGTGAAGANVLTF. The CDR3, as DNA: TGTGCCAGTAGGAATCCCGGGACAGGGGCGGCTGGGGCCAACGTCCTGACTTTC.

The chain employs TRBV7-9 and TRBJ1-6; D not resolved. Trimming pared 1 base from V and 10 bases from J, leaving 11 bases between. There are 14 residues in the CDR3. The germline V gene has CDR1 SEHNR and CDR2 FQNEAQ (reference sequence). CDR3 coding DNA: TGTGCCAGCAGCTTAGATGGACGAAGCTCACCCCTCCACTTT. Its protein is CASSLDGRSSPLHF. The full variable domain, its missing parts supplied by reference TRBV7-9 and TRBJ1-6, is DTGVSQNPRHKITKRGQNVTFRCDPISEHNRLYWYRQTLGQGPEFLTYFQNEAQLEKSRLLSDRFSAERPKGSFSTLEIQRTEQGDSAMYLCASSLDGRSSPLHFGNGTRLTVT.

The rearrangement joins TRBV6-6 to TRBJ2-7; 9 bases fit TRBD2. There are 13 residues in the CDR3. The germline V gene has CDR1 MNHNY and CDR2 SVGAGI (reference sequence). V gave up 6 bases and J gave up 3 bases; unmatched junction bases: 3. The CDR3 sequence is CASRRGGDYEQYF. Written as DNA, the CDR3 is TGTGCCAGCAGGCGGGGGGGTGACTACGAGCAGTACTTC.

The chain couples TRBV6-5 to TRBJ2-4; D gene unclear. The CDR3 has 16 residues. CDR1 MNHEY and CDR2 SVGAGI come from the germline V gene. Trimming stripped 0 bases from V and 6 bases from J, with 15 bases between. The CDR3 region has the DNA TGTGCCAGCAGTTACTCAAGGCAGGTGGCTAGAAACATTCAGTACTTC. This sequence encodes CASSYSRQVARNIQYF.

CDR3: CAFSDRVAQPQHF. The CDR3 DNA reads TGTGCTTTTTCCGACAGGGTTGCTCAGCCCCAGCATTTT. The chain links TRBV30 to TRBJ1-5; 7 bases line up with TRBD1. Germline V gene lookup returns CDR1 GTSNPN and CDR2 SVGIG (reference sequence). The CDR3 contains 13 residues. Combining the CDR3 with reference TRBV30 and TRBJ1-5 gives the whole variable domain SQTIHQWPATLVQPVGSPLSLECTVEGTSNPNLYWYRQAAGRGLQLLFYSVGIGQISSEVPQNLSASRPQDRQFILSSKKLLLSDSGFYLCAFSDRVAQPQHFGDGTRLSIL.

J is TRBJ1-2 and V is TRBV29-1, with D perhaps TRBD1 (5 bases). The germline V gene encodes CDR1 SQVTM and CDR2 ANQGSEA. Trimming left V 4 bases short and J 7 bases short, with 10 bases between. CDR3 size: 11 residues. The CDR3 DNA is TGCAGCGTTGCCGCTGGGGGTGGCTACACCTTC. This sequence encodes CSVAAGGGYTF.